The next 13 T cell receptor beta chains were all read from a single sample in a study of regulatory T cells in long-lasting Graves disease. For TCR beta, libraries came from iRepertoire HTBI primers and Arm-PCR of CDR3 regions. TCRdb redid the calling of the multiplex PCR reads with MiXCR, one entry per CDR3 protein. The sample carries around 460,000 distinct CDR3 sequences, around 15% recorded once. Time point specified: newly diagnosed GD, antithyroid drugs for less than 3 months. Construction of the TCR library relied on RNA isolated from PBMCs. In addition, the sample was reused for a study of T cells in Graves' hyperthyroidism and ophthalmopathy.

Material: peripheral blood mononuclear cells (PBMCs), obtained at new diagnosis, from a patient treated with antithyroid drugs. Receptor source: a woman in her fifties or sixties with Graves disease.

This chain uses TRBV19 with TRBJ2-2; a weak D match, TRBD2 (5 bases). Germline V lookup: CDR1 LNHDA, CDR2 SQIVND (reference sequence). With 3 bases removed from V and 0 bases from J, the gap between germline ends came to 11 bases. The CDR3 extends over 16 amino acids. DNA of the CDR3: TGTGCCAGTAGTATTAGTCCTAGCCCGAACACCGGGGAGCTGTTTTTT. Its translation is CASSISPSPNTGELFF.

This clonotype was recorded at least ten times. The J gene is TRBJ2-5, the V gene TRBV5-1, with a weak D call TRBD1 (8 bases). The CDR3 length is 15 residues. With 5 bases removed from V and 5 bases from J, the gap between germline ends came to 19 bases. CDR1 is SGHRS, CDR2 YFSETQ, per germline. This CDR3 is CASRRTGRGTETQYF. The CDR3 DNA follows: TGCGCCAGCAGAAGGACAGGGCGGGGGACGGAGACCCAGTACTTC.

For this clonotype: Relative to the germline gene, one junction end is altered; a read error may explain this. The chain joins TRBV7-9 to TRBJ2-4; TRBD1 agrees at 7 bases. The CDR3 is 17 amino acids. Germline CDR1 reads SEHNR; CDR2 reads FQNEAQ (reference sequence). CDR3 sequence: CASSLGWGQLTKNIEYF. In nucleotides, the CDR3 is TGTGCCAGCAGCTTAGGTTGGGGACAGTTAACCAAAAACATTGAGTACTTC.

Many counts were recorded for this clonotype. The V call is TRBV5-1, the J call TRBJ2-4; 8 bases fit TRBD2. The CDR3 is 14 amino acids. In germline, CDR1 is SGHRS, CDR2 YFSETQ. Trimming cost V 4 bases and J 8 bases; bases outside gene matches: 8. CDR3 coding DNA: TGCGCCAGCAGCGGAGCGGGAGTAGGAGACATTCAGTACTTC. It is translated as CASSGAGVGDIQYF. Variable domain in full (rest from reference TRBV5-1 and TRBJ2-4): KAGVTQTPRYLIKTRGQQVTLSCSPISGHRSVSWYQQTPGQGLQFLFEYFSETQRNKGNFPGRFSGRQFSNSRSEMNVSTLELGDSALYLCASSGAGVGDIQYFGAGTRLSVL.

The chain links TRBV5-1 to TRBJ2-3, with D possibly being TRBD2 (5 bases). V dropped 4 bases and J dropped 5 bases, with 14 bases sitting between them. This CDR3 spans 14 amino acids. The germline V gene encodes CDR1 SGHRS and CDR2 YFSETQ. CDR3 coding DNA: TGCGCCAGCAGCCCCGGCGGTAGCGTAGATACGCAGTATTTT. Its translation: CASSPGGSVDTQYF.

This clonotype was observed many times. The rearrangement uses TRBV2 and TRBJ2-1, with D possibly TRBD2 on 6 matching bases. Per germline, CDR1 SNHLY and CDR2 FYNNEI. V was pared by 7 bases and J by 2 bases, with 12 bases between. There are 14 residues in the CDR3. As DNA, the CDR3 is TGTGCCAGCACGGGGGTAATAACCTACAATGAGCAGTTCTTC. Its protein product is CASTGVITYNEQFF.

Many counts were recorded for this clonotype. This chain joins TRBV7-3 and TRBJ2-1, with TRBD2 identical over 10 bases. The CDR3 extends over 15 amino acids. Germline V gene data show CDR1 as SGHTA and CDR2 as FQGTGA. V trimming: 5 bases; J trimming: 5 bases; junction bases outside the gene matches: 6. The CDR3 DNA reads TGTGCCAGCAGCCAGCGACTAGCGGGTCACAATGAGCAGTTCTTC. Protein product: CASSQRLAGHNEQFF.

V is TRBV3-1 and J is TRBJ2-2; D is possibly TRBD1 (6 bases). This CDR3 has 15 residues. V gave up 7 bases and J gave up 4 bases, with 16 bases separating them. Germline CDR1 LGHDT, CDR2 YNNKEL (reference sequence). CDR3 amino acids: CASNPGVLRTGELFF. CDR3 DNA sequence: TGTGCCAGCAATCCAGGGGTTTTGCGCACCGGGGAGCTGTTTTTT.

Comment on this clonotype: This may come from a read error, since a much larger clone is one base off. The DNA of the CDR3 is TGTGCCATCAGTGAGTTCACTAGCGGGATTCAATATGAGCAGTGCTTC. It translates to CAISEFTSGIQYEQCF. This sequence joins TRBV10-3 and TRBJ2-1, with TRBD2 matching over 10 bases. Germline V gene sequence: CDR1 ENHRY, CDR2 SYGVKD. This CDR3 contains 16 residues.

This clonotype was detected only a few times. The J gene is TRBJ2-1, the V gene TRBV5-1, with 10 bases identical to TRBD2. The germline gives CDR1 SGHRS, CDR2 YFSETQ. This CDR3 contains 16 residues. Trimming removed 4 bases from V and 4 bases from J; junction bases left unmatched: 8. For the CDR3, the DNA is TGCGCCAGCAGCCAATCCGGGACTAGCGTGTACAATGAGCAGTTCTTC. The encoded protein is CASSQSGTSVYNEQFF.

At least ten counts were recorded for this clonotype. The chain is built from TRBV5-1 and TRBJ2-1, with 8 bases identical to TRBD2. CDR1 and CDR2 from the germline V gene are SGHRS and YFSETQ. V trimming: 1 base; J trimming: 5 bases; junction bases outside the gene matches: 5. CDR3 size: 15 residues. CDR3 DNA sequence: TGCGCCAGCAGCTTGTTTCCGGGAGGGAACAATGAGCAGTTCTTC. Amino acids: CASSLFPGGNNEQFF.

At least ten counts were recorded for this clonotype. The chain links TRBV25-1 to TRBJ2-5, with 12 nucleotides matching TRBD2. CDR1 and CDR2 from the germline V gene are MGHDK and SYGVNS. This CDR3 comprises 16 residues. With V trimmed by 10 bases and J by 2 bases, 11 bases remained unmatched. The CDR3 is CATTAGGLAGQETQYF. The CDR3 bases are TGTGCCACCACCGCTGGAGGACTAGCGGGACAAGAGACCCAGTACTTC.

This clonotype was seen ten or more times. The chain recombines TRBV6-8 with TRBJ1-1, with 9 bases identical to TRBD1. V shed 2 bases and J 3 bases; nucleotides not matched to a gene: 4. The CDR3 contains 15 residues. In germline, CDR1 is MNHGY, CDR2 SAAAGT. The CDR3 coding sequence is TGTGCCAGCAGTTACGATAGGACAGGGGACACTGAAGCTTTCTTT. Translated: CASSYDRTGDTEAFF.